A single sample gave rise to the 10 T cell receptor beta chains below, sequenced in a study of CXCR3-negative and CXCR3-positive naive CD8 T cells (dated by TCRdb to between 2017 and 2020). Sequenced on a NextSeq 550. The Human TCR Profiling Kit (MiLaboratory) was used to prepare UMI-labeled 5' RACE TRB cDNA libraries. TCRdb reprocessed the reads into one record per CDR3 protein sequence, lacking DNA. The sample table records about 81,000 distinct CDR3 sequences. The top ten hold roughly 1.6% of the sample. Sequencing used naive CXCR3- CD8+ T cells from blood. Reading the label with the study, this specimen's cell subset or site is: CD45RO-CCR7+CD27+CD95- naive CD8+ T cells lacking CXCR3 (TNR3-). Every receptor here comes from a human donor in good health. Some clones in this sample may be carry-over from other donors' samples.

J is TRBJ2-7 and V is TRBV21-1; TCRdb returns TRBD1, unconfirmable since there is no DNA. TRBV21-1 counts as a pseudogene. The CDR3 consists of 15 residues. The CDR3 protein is CASSNRDGGAYEQYF.

The CDR3 spells CASREDADLNEKLFF. J is TRBJ1-4 and V is TRBV2. CDR1 and CDR2 from the germline V gene are SNHLY and FYNNEI. CDR3 length: 15 residues.

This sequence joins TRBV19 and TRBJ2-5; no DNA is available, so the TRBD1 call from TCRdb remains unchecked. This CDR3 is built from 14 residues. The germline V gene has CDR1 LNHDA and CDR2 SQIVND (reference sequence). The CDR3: CASSPGMVQETQYF.

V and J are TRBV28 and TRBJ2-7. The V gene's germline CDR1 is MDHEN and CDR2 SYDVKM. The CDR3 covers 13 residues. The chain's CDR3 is CASSFSGNYEQYF.

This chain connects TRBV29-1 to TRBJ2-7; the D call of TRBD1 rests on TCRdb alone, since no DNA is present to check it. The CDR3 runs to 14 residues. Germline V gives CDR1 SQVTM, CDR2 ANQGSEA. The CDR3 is CSVEGLRDSYEQYF.

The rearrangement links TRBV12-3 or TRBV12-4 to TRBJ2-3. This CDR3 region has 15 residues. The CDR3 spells CASNAKGSSTDTQYF.

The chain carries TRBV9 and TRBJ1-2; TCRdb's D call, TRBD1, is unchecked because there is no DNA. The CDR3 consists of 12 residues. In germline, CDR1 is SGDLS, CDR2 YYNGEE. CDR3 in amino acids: CASSLGGHGYTF.

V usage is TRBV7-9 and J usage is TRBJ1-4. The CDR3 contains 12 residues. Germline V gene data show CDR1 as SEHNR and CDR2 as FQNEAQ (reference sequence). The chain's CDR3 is CASSLPREKLFF.

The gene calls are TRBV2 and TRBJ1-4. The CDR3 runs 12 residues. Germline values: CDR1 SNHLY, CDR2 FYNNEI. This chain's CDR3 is CASTDLDGKLFF.

The CDR3 sequence: CASSHGQGGPSGANVLTF. V and J are TRBV23-1 and TRBJ2-6; TCRdb's D call, TRBD1, is unchecked because there is no DNA. TRBV23-1 is placed among ORFs of uncertain function. The CDR3 contains 18 residues.